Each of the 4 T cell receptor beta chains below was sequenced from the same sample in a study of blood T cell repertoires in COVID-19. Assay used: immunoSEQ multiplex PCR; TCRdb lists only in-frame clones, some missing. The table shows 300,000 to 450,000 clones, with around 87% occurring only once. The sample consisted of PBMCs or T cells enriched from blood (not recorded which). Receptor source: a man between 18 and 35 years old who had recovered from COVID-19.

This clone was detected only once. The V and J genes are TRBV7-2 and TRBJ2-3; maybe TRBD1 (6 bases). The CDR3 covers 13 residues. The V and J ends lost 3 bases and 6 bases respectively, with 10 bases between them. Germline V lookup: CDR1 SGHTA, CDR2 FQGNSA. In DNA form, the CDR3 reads TGTGCCAGCAGCTTCAGGGGTGCGGATACGCAGTATTTT. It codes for CASSFRGADTQYF.

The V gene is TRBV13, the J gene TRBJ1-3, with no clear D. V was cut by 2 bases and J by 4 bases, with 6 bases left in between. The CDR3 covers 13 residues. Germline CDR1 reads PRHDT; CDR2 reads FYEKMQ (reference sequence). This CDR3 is CASSLNRGNTIYF. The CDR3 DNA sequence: TGTGCCAGCAGCTTAAACAGAGGAAACACCATATATTTT.

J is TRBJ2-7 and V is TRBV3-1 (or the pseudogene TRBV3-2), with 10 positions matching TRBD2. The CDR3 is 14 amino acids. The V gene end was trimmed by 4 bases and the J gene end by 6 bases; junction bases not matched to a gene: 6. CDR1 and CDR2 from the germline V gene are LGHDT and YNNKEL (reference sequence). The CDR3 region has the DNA TGTGCCAGCAGCCCAGCGGGGGGGCGCAGCGAGCAGTACTTC. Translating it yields CASSPAGGRSEQYF.

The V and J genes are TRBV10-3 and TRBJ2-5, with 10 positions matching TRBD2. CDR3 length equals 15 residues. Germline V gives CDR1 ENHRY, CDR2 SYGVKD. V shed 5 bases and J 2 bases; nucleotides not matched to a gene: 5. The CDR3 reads CAISFQAGGQETQYF. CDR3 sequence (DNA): TGTGCCATCAGTTTTCAAGCGGGGGGGCAAGAGACCCAGTACTTC.